These 17 T cell receptor beta chains originate from one sample sequenced in a study of vaccination effects on CD4 cells after COVID-19 (dated by TCRdb to the early 2020s). These receptors have no identified antigens. The method was the immunoSEQ multiplex PCR assay. What TCRdb holds here is the immuneACCESS table cut down to in-frame rearrangements. Part of the clones is not present; checked against another copy, under half of the missing clones reflect an unresolved V gene, and the others are unexplained. Recorded for this sample are 30,000 to 35,000 clones; about 67% of them occurred a single time. About 15% of the sample is held by the ten biggest clonotypes. After roughly 11 days of culture, CD4+ T cells were isolated with the EasySep CD4+ T cell isolation kit. Each participant received two doses of an mRNA SARS-CoV-2 vaccine, either BNT162b2 or mRNA-1273. The material was CD4+ T cells from PBMCs cultured without peptide, obtained after COVID-19 vaccination. Receptor source: a human donor who received a COVID-19 vaccine.

The genes are TRBV2 and TRBJ2-7; TRBD1 might be the D (5 bases). The germline V and J ends were trimmed by 4 bases and 2 bases, with 9 bases remaining between them. CDR1 SNHLY and CDR2 FYNNEI come from the germline V gene. The CDR3 contains 13 residues. The CDR3 bases are TGTGCCAGCAGTGTCAGGGTTACCTACGAGCAGTACTTC. It yields the protein CASSVRVTYEQYF.

This clone was recorded a few times. The rearrangement uses TRBV5-1 and TRBJ1-3; D might be TRBD1 (5 bases). The germline CDR1 and CDR2 sequences are SGHRS and YFSETQ. The length of the CDR3 is 14 residues. The V end lost 4 bases, the J end lost 3 bases, and 11 bases lay between the germline ends. The CDR3 bases are TGCGCCAGCAGCCCGGTGGGGGGTGGAAACACCATATATTTT. This encodes CASSPVGGGNTIYF.

V and J are TRBV4-1 and TRBJ2-7, with 13 bases that match TRBD2. In germline, CDR1 is MGHRA, CDR2 YSYEKL. There are 17 residues in the CDR3. Trimming at V came to 3 bases and at J to 0 bases, leaving 5 bases not matched to a gene. The CDR3 nucleotides are TGCGCCAGCAGCCACGGACTAGCGGGAGCCCGCTCCTACGAGCAGTACTTC. Its protein is CASSHGLAGARSYEQYF.

The chain employs TRBV3-1 (or the pseudogene TRBV3-2) and TRBJ1-2; D not certain. Looked up from germline, CDR1 is LGHDT and CDR2 is YNNKEL (reference sequence). The CDR3 has 11 residues. V lost 1 base to trimming and J lost 9 bases, with 6 bases between them. The CDR3 nucleotides read TGTGCCAGCAGCCAAGCCCACAGCTACACCTTC. Its protein product is CASSQAHSYTF.

The CDR3 DNA follows: TGTGCCAGCAGCCAAGCATATGGCTACACCTTC. It translates to CASSQAYGYTF. The chain has TRBV3-1 (or the pseudogene TRBV3-2) and TRBJ1-2; D gene unclear. V was cut by 1 base and J by 5 bases, with 2 bases left in between. In germline, CDR1 is LGHDT, CDR2 YNNKEL (reference sequence). The CDR3 loop spans 11 amino acids.

The chain has TRBV29-1 and TRBJ2-2; no firm D call. In germline, CDR1 is SQVTM, CDR2 ANQGSEA. The CDR3 loop spans 12 amino acids. V was trimmed by 6 bases and J by 0 bases, leaving 5 bases between them. The CDR3 nucleotides read TGCAGCGTCGTTCCGAACACCGGGGAGCTGTTTTTT. It yields the protein CSVVPNTGELFF.

This clone was seen a few times. V is TRBV18 and J is TRBJ2-3, with D unresolved. Looked up from germline, CDR1 is KGHSH and CDR2 is LQKENI. The CDR3 spans 14 residues. The germline V and J ends were trimmed by 4 bases and 4 bases, with 12 bases remaining between them. The chain's CDR3 is CASSLKAVADTQYF. CDR3 sequence (DNA): TGTGCCAGCTCACTTAAGGCGGTCGCAGATACGCAGTATTTT.

Sample share makes this clone medium-sized (0.01 to 0.1%). The rearrangement joins TRBV28 to TRBJ2-7; D ambiguous. This CDR3 is built from 12 residues. Trimming removed 5 bases from V and 12 bases from J, with 17 bases in between. Germline lookup yields CDR1 MDHEN and CDR2 SYDVKM. This CDR3 reads CASSPGPGRWYF. The CDR3 DNA sequence: TGTGCCAGCAGTCCCGGGCCGGGTAGATGGTACTTC.

The chain links TRBV3-1 (or the pseudogene TRBV3-2) to TRBJ2-7, with D perhaps assigned TRBD1 or TRBD2 (6 bases each). CDR1 is LGHDT, CDR2 YNNKEL, per germline (reference sequence). Deletions cut 0 bases from V and 6 bases from J, with 15 bases between. This CDR3 has 15 amino acids. The CDR3 loop is CASSQDGRTAGEQYF. The CDR3 DNA reads as TGTGCCAGCAGCCAAGATGGGAGGACAGCTGGCGAGCAGTACTTC.

This clone showed up just once. The chain employs TRBV5-6 and TRBJ1-4, with D tentatively TRBD1 (6 bases). CDR3 length: 15 residues. V lost 2 bases to trimming and J lost 8 bases, with 16 bases between them. Germline-derived CDR1 and CDR2 are SGHDT and YYEEEE. In DNA, the CDR3 is TGTGCCAGCAGCTTACAGGGAGCGCCCAAAGAAAAACTGTTTTTT. Its protein product is CASSLQGAPKEKLFF.

The V and J genes are TRBV30 and TRBJ2-5, with 7 bases fitting TRBD2. V lost 2 bases, J lost 5 bases, and 11 bases stayed unmatched. The CDR3 is 15 amino acids. Germline V gene data show CDR1 as GTSNPN and CDR2 as SVGIG (reference sequence). The CDR3 loop reads CAWSPGLGSYETQYF. CDR3 sequence (DNA): TGTGCCTGGAGTCCCGGACTAGGTTCATACGAGACCCAGTACTTC.

V is TRBV6-1 and J is TRBJ1-1; the D gene is possibly TRBD1 (6 bases). CDR3 length: 13 amino acids. The germline V gene has CDR1 MNHNS and CDR2 SASEGT. The ends were cut back, 1 base at V and 6 bases at J, with 9 bases in the middle. The CDR3 reads CASSEGGGSEAFF. The CDR3 DNA sequence: TGTGCCAGCAGTGAAGGCGGGGGCTCTGAAGCTTTCTTT.

V and J are TRBV27 and TRBJ2-7; 8 bases match TRBD1. Per germline, CDR1 MNHEY and CDR2 SMNVEV (reference sequence). Losses at the gene ends were 5 bases for V and 0 bases for J; bases not matched to a gene: 6. The CDR3 loop spans 15 amino acids. The CDR3: CASSRTGQSSYEQYF. The DNA for the CDR3 is TGTGCCAGCAGTCGGACAGGGCAGAGCTCCTACGAGCAGTACTTC.

This clone came up a few times. The chain employs TRBV28 and TRBJ1-1; a possible D gene is TRBD1 (5 bases). Germline V gene sequence: CDR1 MDHEN, CDR2 SYDVKM. The CDR3 is made up of 11 amino acids. The V end lost 3 bases, the J end lost 11 bases, and 10 bases lay between the germline ends. The DNA of the CDR3 is TGTGCCAGCAGTTTCAGGCGGGGGGCTTTCTTT. This codes for CASSFRRGAFF.

This chain joins TRBV6-2 or TRBV6-3 and TRBJ2-5; D remains unclear. Trimming cost V 2 bases and J 9 bases, with 13 bases left between them. The CDR3 runs to 13 residues. Germline V gene data show CDR1 as MNHEY and CDR2 as SVGEGT. CDR3 nucleotide sequence: TGTGCCAGCAGTTACCGTGGAGCAAGAGCCCAGTACTTC. Translation: CASSYRGARAQYF.

This clone occurred a few times. The rearrangement uses TRBV15 and TRBJ1-6; D is perhaps TRBD1 (5 bases). The CDR3 loop spans 13 amino acids. Trimming left V 7 bases short and J 4 bases short, with 8 bases between. Germline assignment: CDR1 LNHNV and CDR2 YYDKDF (reference sequence). In nucleotides, the CDR3 is TGTGCCACCACAACAGGTTATAATTCACCCCTCCACTTT. It yields the protein CATTTGYNSPLHF.

The chain couples TRBV14 to TRBJ1-6; D remains ambiguous. V lost 1 base, J lost 14 bases, and 12 bases lay in between. Germline V gene data show CDR1 as SGHDN and CDR2 as FVKESK. CDR3 length equals 13 residues. The CDR3 here is CASSQGGPAALHF. The CDR3 DNA reads as TGTGCCAGCAGCCAAGGTGGGCCGGCGGCCCTCCACTTT.